This T cell receptor beta chain was recorded in a study of identical twins. Notes on the study in general: For cord blood, abundant beta clonotypes had fewer insertions, unlike memory repertoires, which showed none. Invariant MAIT and iNKT cells are populations that could partly confound zero-insertion analyses.

This clonotype was observed a few times. The target antigen is unknown. This CDR3 is 14 amino acids long. V was clipped by 3 bases and J by 4 bases; unmatched bases: 4. Germline V gene lookup returns CDR1 MNHEY and CDR2 SMNVEV (reference sequence). From the 5' RACE reads, TCRdb called clonotypes with MiXCR, one entry per CDR3 protein. The sample yields more than 1.5 million distinct CDR3 sequences, 32% seen once. The specimen sequenced was cord blood. The chain combines TRBV27 with TRBJ1-2, with 8 bases aligning to TRBD1. The source of this sequence is a newborn girl in good health. The CDR3 reads CASSFSGGGYGYTF. Here the CDR3 DNA reads TGTGCCAGCAGTTTTTCAGGGGGCGGCTATGGCTACACCTTC.